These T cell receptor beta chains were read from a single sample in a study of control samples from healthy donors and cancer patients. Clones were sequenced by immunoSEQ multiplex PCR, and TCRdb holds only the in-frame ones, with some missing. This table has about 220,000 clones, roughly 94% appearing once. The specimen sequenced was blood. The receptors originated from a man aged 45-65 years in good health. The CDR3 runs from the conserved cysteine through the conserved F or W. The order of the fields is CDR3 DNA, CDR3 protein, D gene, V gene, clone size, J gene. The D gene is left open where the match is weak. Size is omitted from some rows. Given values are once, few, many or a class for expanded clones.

CDR3 DNA: TGTGCCAGCTCCCCCGCCCTTATAGACAGGGGGAATGAGCAGTTCTTC
CDR3 protein: CASSPALIDRGNEQFF
D gene: TRBD1
V gene: TRBV18
clone size: NA
J gene: TRBJ2-1

CDR3 DNA: TGCGCCAGCAGCTTGGTTCCGAAGGAGTTCCAAGAGACCCAGTACTTC
CDR3 protein: CASSLVPKEFQETQYF
D gene: NA
V gene: TRBV5-1
clone size: NA
J gene: TRBJ2-5

CDR3 DNA: TGCGCCAGCAGCCCCGGGGGCAGCTACACCAACACTGAAGCTTTCTTT
CDR3 protein: CASSPGGSYTNTEAFF
D gene: NA
V gene: TRBV4-1
clone size: NA
J gene: TRBJ1-1

CDR3 DNA: TGTGCCAGCAAGCTTTTAGACATGAACACTGAAGCTTTCTTT
CDR3 protein: CASKLLDMNTEAFF
D gene: NA
V gene: TRBV9
clone size: NA
J gene: TRBJ1-1

CDR3 DNA: TGTGCCAGCAGTTACTCGCGTCAAGAGACCCAGTACTTC
CDR3 protein: CASSYSRQETQYF
D gene: NA
V gene: TRBV6-5
clone size: once
J gene: TRBJ2-5

CDR3 DNA: TGTGCCAGCAGCGTAGTGGCAGGGAGGAACTATGGCTACACCTTC
CDR3 protein: CASSVVAGRNYGYTF
D gene: NA
V gene: TRBV9
clone size: NA
J gene: TRBJ1-2

CDR3 DNA: TGTGCCAGCAGCTTGGGAGGGGTGGGAGGCACAGATACGCAGTATTTT
CDR3 protein: CASSLGGVGGTDTQYF
D gene: NA
V gene: TRBV5-4
clone size: NA
J gene: TRBJ2-3

CDR3 DNA: TGCGCCAGCAGCTTGGGACGGGCGCGAGATAATTCACCCCTCCACTTT
CDR3 protein: CASSLGRARDNSPLHF
D gene: NA
V gene: TRBV5-1
clone size: once
J gene: TRBJ1-6

CDR3 DNA: TGTGCCTCACGCAGGGGGCGGACTGAAGCTTTCTTT
CDR3 protein: CASRRGRTEAFF
D gene: TRBD1
V gene: TRBV28
clone size: NA
J gene: TRBJ1-1

CDR3 DNA: TGTGCCAGCAAAAGGGGGGGGTCCGAAAAACTGTTTTTT
CDR3 protein: CASKRGGSEKLFF
D gene: NA
V gene: TRBV6-5
clone size: NA
J gene: TRBJ1-4

CDR3 DNA: TGTGCCAGCAGTCTTAATACGGGGGGGCGGACAGATACGCAGTATTTT
CDR3 protein: CASSLNTGGRTDTQYF
D gene: TRBD2
V gene: TRBV6-4
clone size: once
J gene: TRBJ2-3

CDR3 DNA: TGTGCCAGCAGCTTAGCGGGCCACCAGCCCCAGCATTTT
CDR3 protein: CASSLAGHQPQHF
D gene: NA
V gene: TRBV7-2
clone size: NA
J gene: TRBJ1-5

CDR3 DNA: TGTGCCAGCAGTTACGATAGGGGTTCCAGCGAGCAGTACTTC
CDR3 protein: CASSYDRGSSEQYF
D gene: NA
V gene: TRBV6-6
clone size: NA
J gene: TRBJ2-7

CDR3 DNA: TGTGCCTGGAGTCCCCACGGGGGCGCGAACACCGGGGAGCTGTTTTTT
CDR3 protein: CAWSPHGGANTGELFF
D gene: NA
V gene: TRBV30
clone size: NA
J gene: TRBJ2-2

CDR3 DNA: TGTGCCGGAGCCATTTCCAAGAACTATGGCTACACCTTC
CDR3 protein: CAGAISKNYGYTF
D gene: NA
V gene: TRBV6-5
clone size: NA
J gene: TRBJ1-2

CDR3 DNA: TGTGCCAGCAGCCAAGATAATCTGCAGGCAACTAATGAAAAACTGTTTTTT
CDR3 protein: CASSQDNLQATNEKLFF
D gene: NA
V gene: TRBV14
clone size: few
J gene: TRBJ1-4

CDR3 DNA: TGCAGCGCCATAGCGGGGGGGCAGTACGAGCAGTACTTC
CDR3 protein: CSAIAGGQYEQYF
D gene: TRBD2
V gene: TRBV29-1
clone size: NA
J gene: TRBJ2-7

CDR3 DNA: TGTGCCAGCAGTTCATCGACCCTTCTAGATACAGATACGCAGTATTTT
CDR3 protein: CASSSSTLLDTDTQYF
D gene: NA
V gene: TRBV7-9
clone size: NA
J gene: TRBJ2-3

CDR3 DNA: TGTGCCAGCAGTTTGTCCTCAGGGTGGAGCTCTGGAAACACCATATATTTT
CDR3 protein: CASSLSSGWSSGNTIYF
D gene: NA
V gene: TRBV28
clone size: NA
J gene: TRBJ1-3

CDR3 DNA: TGTGCCAGCAGCGCAGACAGGGGTGAGACCGGGGAGCTGTTTTTT
CDR3 protein: CASSADRGETGELFF
D gene: TRBD1
V gene: TRBV6-6
clone size: NA
J gene: TRBJ2-2

CDR3 DNA: TGTGCCAGCAGCCAAGATCAAGGAGATCAGCCCCAGCATTTT
CDR3 protein: CASSQDQGDQPQHF
D gene: NA
V gene: TRBV4-2
clone size: NA
J gene: TRBJ1-5

CDR3 DNA: TGTGCCAGCAGCCGAGGCGGTCATGCTGAAAAACTGTTTTTT
CDR3 protein: CASSRGGHAEKLFF
D gene: NA
V gene: TRBV3-1/TRBV3-2
clone size: NA
J gene: TRBJ1-4

CDR3 DNA: TGTGCCAGCAGTGGGAAACAGACTTATAGCAATCAGCCCCAGCATTTT
CDR3 protein: CASSGKQTYSNQPQHF
D gene: NA
V gene: TRBV2
clone size: NA
J gene: TRBJ1-5

CDR3 DNA: TGTGCCTCCGCGGACAGGGTTAATTCACCCCTCCACTTT
CDR3 protein: CASADRVNSPLHF
D gene: TRBD1
V gene: TRBV30
clone size: NA
J gene: TRBJ1-6

CDR3 DNA: TGTGCCAGTAGTATAAAGGGTTCCGCTTATAGCAATCAGCCCCAGCATTTT
CDR3 protein: CASSIKGSAYSNQPQHF
D gene: NA
V gene: TRBV19
clone size: NA
J gene: TRBJ1-5

CDR3 DNA: TGTGCCAGCAGCTTAGAAACATGGCGGGACAGCTCCTACACCGGGGAGCTGTTTTTT
CDR3 protein: CASSLETWRDSSYTGELFF
D gene: NA
V gene: TRBV11-3
clone size: NA
J gene: TRBJ2-2

CDR3 DNA: TGTGCCAGTAGTGAGGGTGTCGACTATGGCTACACCTTC
CDR3 protein: CASSEGVDYGYTF
D gene: NA
V gene: TRBV19
clone size: NA
J gene: TRBJ1-2

CDR3 DNA: TGTGCCTGGAGTGTACGAGGAGGGAACACCGGGGAGCTGTTTTTT
CDR3 protein: CAWSVRGGNTGELFF
D gene: NA
V gene: TRBV30
clone size: NA
J gene: TRBJ2-2

CDR3 DNA: TGTGCCAGCAGCTTACAGTTAACCGGGGAGCTGTTTTTT
CDR3 protein: CASSLQLTGELFF
D gene: NA
V gene: TRBV7-9
clone size: NA
J gene: TRBJ2-2

CDR3 DNA: TGTGCCAGCGGGACGGCTAACTATGGCTACACCTTC
CDR3 protein: CASGTANYGYTF
D gene: NA
V gene: TRBV7-2
clone size: NA
J gene: TRBJ1-2

CDR3 DNA: TGCGCCAGCAGACAGGGCAGTGCCACCGGGGAGCTGTTTTTT
CDR3 protein: CASRQGSATGELFF
D gene: NA
V gene: TRBV5-1
clone size: NA
J gene: TRBJ2-2

CDR3 DNA: TGTGCCAGCAGTTCTACGACGGCCAGCACAGATACGCAGTATTTT
CDR3 protein: CASSSTTASTDTQYF
D gene: NA
V gene: TRBV2
clone size: NA
J gene: TRBJ2-3

CDR3 DNA: TGTGCCAGCAGTAAACAGGATTGGGACCTTTATAGCAATCAGCCCCAGCATTTT
CDR3 protein: CASSKQDWDLYSNQPQHF
D gene: NA
V gene: TRBV6-2/TRBV6-3
clone size: NA
J gene: TRBJ1-5

CDR3 DNA: TGTGCCACCAGTGATTTTAAAACAGGGGAAGAGACCCAGTACTTC
CDR3 protein: CATSDFKTGEETQYF
D gene: TRBD1
V gene: TRBV24-1
clone size: NA
J gene: TRBJ2-5

CDR3 DNA: TGCGCCAGCAGCTCAGGAGCCGGGACAGGGAGCGGCTACACCTTC
CDR3 protein: CASSSGAGTGSGYTF
D gene: TRBD1
V gene: TRBV5-1
clone size: NA
J gene: TRBJ1-2

CDR3 DNA: TGTGCCAGCAGTCCCTTGTACGAGCAGTACTTC
CDR3 protein: CASSPLYEQYF
D gene: NA
V gene: TRBV28
clone size: NA
J gene: TRBJ2-7

CDR3 DNA: TGTGCCAGTAGTACCCGAGGGGGGGATGAGCAGTTCTTC
CDR3 protein: CASSTRGGDEQFF
D gene: NA
V gene: TRBV19
clone size: NA
J gene: TRBJ2-1

CDR3 DNA: TGTGCCAGCAGATTGACGGGGAACACTGAAGCTTTCTTT
CDR3 protein: CASRLTGNTEAFF
D gene: NA
V gene: TRBV14
clone size: NA
J gene: TRBJ1-1

CDR3 DNA: TGTGCCAGCAGTGGTCGGGGCCAAGGACATCAGCCCCAGCATTTT
CDR3 protein: CASSGRGQGHQPQHF
D gene: NA
V gene: TRBV27
clone size: NA
J gene: TRBJ1-5

CDR3 DNA: TGTGCCACCTCACCGGGGGGGCTTTACAATGAGCAGTTCTTC
CDR3 protein: CATSPGGLYNEQFF
D gene: TRBD2
V gene: TRBV25-1
clone size: NA
J gene: TRBJ2-1

CDR3 DNA: TGTGCCAGTAGTCTTGCCTGGGTTACTAGCACAGATACGCAGTATTTT
CDR3 protein: CASSLAWVTSTDTQYF
D gene: NA
V gene: TRBV19
clone size: NA
J gene: TRBJ2-3

CDR3 DNA: TGTGCCATCAGTGACGTGGGGCCTACCTACGAGCAGTACTTC
CDR3 protein: CAISDVGPTYEQYF
D gene: NA
V gene: TRBV10-3
clone size: NA
J gene: TRBJ2-7